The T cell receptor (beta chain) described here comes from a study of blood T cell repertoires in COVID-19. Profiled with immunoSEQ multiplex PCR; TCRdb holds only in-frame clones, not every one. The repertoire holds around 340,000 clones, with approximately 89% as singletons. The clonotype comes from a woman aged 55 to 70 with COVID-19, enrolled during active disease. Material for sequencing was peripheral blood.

The CDR3 region has the DNA TGTGCCAGCAGGCCCAGCGGGGGGGCCAGCTATGAGCAGTTCTTC. It is translated as CASRPSGGASYEQFF. The chain carries TRBV27 and TRBJ2-1; 10 bases align to TRBD2. CDR3 size: 15 residues. Trimming took 6 bases from V and 8 from J; bases not matched to a gene: 10. Germline V lookup: CDR1 MNHEY, CDR2 SMNVEV (reference sequence).